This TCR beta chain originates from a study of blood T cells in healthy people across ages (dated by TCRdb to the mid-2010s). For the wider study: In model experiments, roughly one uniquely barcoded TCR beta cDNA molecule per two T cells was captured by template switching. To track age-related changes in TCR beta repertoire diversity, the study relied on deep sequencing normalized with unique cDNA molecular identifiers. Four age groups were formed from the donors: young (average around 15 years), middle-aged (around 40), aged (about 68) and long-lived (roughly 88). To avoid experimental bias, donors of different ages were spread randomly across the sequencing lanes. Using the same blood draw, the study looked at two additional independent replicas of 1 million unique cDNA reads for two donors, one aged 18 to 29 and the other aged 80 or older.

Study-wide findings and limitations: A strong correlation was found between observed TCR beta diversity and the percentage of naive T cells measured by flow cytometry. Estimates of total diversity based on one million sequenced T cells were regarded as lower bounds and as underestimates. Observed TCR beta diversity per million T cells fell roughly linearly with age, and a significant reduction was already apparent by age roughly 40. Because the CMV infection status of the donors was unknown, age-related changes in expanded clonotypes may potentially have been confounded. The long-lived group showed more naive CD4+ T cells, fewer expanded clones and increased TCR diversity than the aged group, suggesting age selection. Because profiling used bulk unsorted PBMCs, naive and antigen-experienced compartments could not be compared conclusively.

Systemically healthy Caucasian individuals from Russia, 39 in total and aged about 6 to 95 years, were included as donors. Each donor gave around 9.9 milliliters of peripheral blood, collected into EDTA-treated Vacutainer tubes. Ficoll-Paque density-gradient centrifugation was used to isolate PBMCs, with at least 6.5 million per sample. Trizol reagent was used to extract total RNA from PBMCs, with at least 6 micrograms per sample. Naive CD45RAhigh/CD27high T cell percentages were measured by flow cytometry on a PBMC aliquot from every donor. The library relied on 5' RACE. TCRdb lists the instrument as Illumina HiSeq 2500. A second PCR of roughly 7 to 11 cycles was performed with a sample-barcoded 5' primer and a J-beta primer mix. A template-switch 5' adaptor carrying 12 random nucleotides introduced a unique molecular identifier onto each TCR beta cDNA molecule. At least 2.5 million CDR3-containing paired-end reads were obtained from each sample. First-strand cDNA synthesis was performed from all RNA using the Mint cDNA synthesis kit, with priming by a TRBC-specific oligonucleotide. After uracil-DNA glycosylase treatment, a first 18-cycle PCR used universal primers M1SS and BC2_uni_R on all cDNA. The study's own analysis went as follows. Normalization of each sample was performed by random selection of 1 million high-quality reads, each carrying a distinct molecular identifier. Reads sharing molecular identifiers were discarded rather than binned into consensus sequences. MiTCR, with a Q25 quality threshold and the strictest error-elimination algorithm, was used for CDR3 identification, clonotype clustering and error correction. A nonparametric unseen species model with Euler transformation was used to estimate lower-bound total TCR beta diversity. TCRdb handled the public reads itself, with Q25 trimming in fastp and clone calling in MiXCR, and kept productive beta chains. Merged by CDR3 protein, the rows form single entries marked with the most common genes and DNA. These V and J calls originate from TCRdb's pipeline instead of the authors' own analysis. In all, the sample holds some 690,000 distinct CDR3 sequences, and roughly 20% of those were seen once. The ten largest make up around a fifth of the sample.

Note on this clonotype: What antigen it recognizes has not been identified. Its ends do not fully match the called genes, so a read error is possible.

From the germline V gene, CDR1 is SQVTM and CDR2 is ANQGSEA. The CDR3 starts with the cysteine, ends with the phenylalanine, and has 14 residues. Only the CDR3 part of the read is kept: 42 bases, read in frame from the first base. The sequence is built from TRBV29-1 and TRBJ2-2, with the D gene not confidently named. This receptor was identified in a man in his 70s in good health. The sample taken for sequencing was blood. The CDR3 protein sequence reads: CSVAPTVNTGQLFF. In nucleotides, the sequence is TGCAGCGTTGCCCCGACGGTGAACACCGGGCAGCTGTTTTTT.